This T cell receptor (beta chain) originates from a study of control samples from healthy donors and cancer patients. Profiled with immunoSEQ multiplex PCR; TCRdb holds only in-frame clones, not every one. The repertoire holds about 170,000 clones, with 94% as singletons. The J segment lost 2 bases and the V segment lost 4 bases, leaving 2 bases of the junction unmatched. Germline V CDR1 and CDR2: SGHAT, FQNNGV. The CDR3 runs to 15 residues. The chain joins TRBV11-2 to TRBJ1-3; 10 positions agree with TRBD1. Sequencing used blood. This TCR came from a woman younger than 30 in good health. As DNA, the CDR3 is TGTGCCAGCAGCTCCGGGACAGGGGCTGGAAACACCATATATTTT. Its protein is CASSSGTGAGNTIYF.